Below, 25 T cell receptor beta chains from the same sample are listed, as sequenced in a study of monozygotic twins with inflammatory bowel disease. From its re-call of the 5' RACE reads, TCRdb lists each CDR3 protein once, without DNA. This sample's table has 330,000 or so distinct CDR3 sequences. Sequencing input: blood. Every receptor here comes from a human donor with ulcerative colitis or Crohn's disease, or a healthy co-twin of an affected twin (not recorded which).

Here the CDR3 reads CTSSGLGEAFF. V gene TRBV20-1 combines with J gene TRBJ1-1. The CDR3 is 11 amino acids. Germline V CDR1 and CDR2: DFQATT, SNEGSKA (reference sequence).

The CDR3 sequence: CASSQDFYSTNSGANVLTF. V usage is TRBV4-3 and J usage is TRBJ2-6. Germline V gene sequence: CDR1 LGHNA, CDR2 YSLEER. The CDR3 has 19 residues.

The CDR3 loop reads CASSEWRTGGQTYEQYF. V gene TRBV10-2 combines with J gene TRBJ2-7; the D gene TCRdb calls, TRBD1, cannot be checked with no DNA. CDR1 is WSHSY, CDR2 SAAADI, per germline. The CDR3 runs to 17 residues.

The chain has TRBV6-1 and TRBJ2-3. Germline V CDR1 and CDR2: MNHNS, SASEGT. This CDR3 is 17 amino acids long. The CDR3 reads CASSPRKEFPSTDTQYF.

This chain links TRBV12-3 or TRBV12-4 with TRBJ2-1; the TCRdb call, TRBD1, lacks DNA for checking. The CDR3 loop spans 15 amino acids. This CDR3 reads CASSHGTGSYNEQFF.

The V gene is TRBV7-9, the J gene TRBJ1-1. Germline CDR1 SEHNR, CDR2 FQNEAQ (reference sequence). This CDR3 region has 13 residues. The CDR3: CASSLKMLTEAFF.

The rearrangement links TRBV4-3 to TRBJ2-7; TCRdb reports TRBD1, a call that lacks DNA to check it against. The CDR3 contains 16 residues. Looked up from germline, CDR1 is LGHNA and CDR2 is YSLEER. The CDR3 is CASSQGRGGARYEQYF.

CDR3: CATSDGGIRSYEQYF. The J gene is TRBJ2-7, the V gene TRBV24-1; no DNA is available, so the TRBD2 call from TCRdb remains unchecked. This CDR3 has 15 amino acids. Per the germline V gene, CDR1 is KGHDR and CDR2 is SFDVKD.

This chain joins TRBV15 and TRBJ2-2; TCRdb's assignment of TRBD1 cannot be checked, as there is no DNA. CDR3 length equals 14 residues. Per germline, CDR1 LNHNV and CDR2 YYDKDF (reference sequence). This CDR3 reads CATSGTPNTGELFF.

This sequence joins TRBV5-5 and TRBJ1-5. The CDR3 loop spans 14 amino acids. Germline CDR1 and CDR2: SGHKS and YYEKEE (reference sequence). The CDR3 here is CASSLSDSNQPQHF.

The chain recombines TRBV4-1 with TRBJ2-2; no DNA is available, so the TRBD2 call from TCRdb remains unchecked. Germline CDR1 reads MGHRA; CDR2 reads YSYEKL. The CDR3 has 16 amino acids. CDR3: CASSLTSGVNTGELFF.

The chain joins TRBV5-1 to TRBJ2-1. CDR1 SGHRS and CDR2 YFSETQ come from the germline V gene. The CDR3 covers 16 residues. CDR3 region: CASSLPGSSSYNEQFF. The complete variable domain, with remaining parts taken from reference TRBV5-1 and TRBJ2-1, reads KAGVTQTPRYLIKTRGQQVTLSCSPISGHRSVSWYQQTPGQGLQFLFEYFSETQRNKGNFPGRFSGRQFSNSRSEMNVSTLELGDSALYLCASSLPGSSSYNEQFFGPGTRLTVL.

The V call is TRBV29-1, the J call TRBJ1-2; TCRdb's D gene call, TRBD1, goes unchecked for lack of DNA. From germline, CDR1 is SQVTM and CDR2 ANQGSEA. This CDR3 is built from 12 residues. The CDR3 sequence is CSVGTALYGYTF.

The chain employs TRBV7-9 and TRBJ2-1; without DNA, the TCRdb call of TRBD2 cannot be checked. Germline assignment: CDR1 SEHNR and CDR2 FQNEAQ (reference sequence). CDR3 size: 15 residues. The CDR3 protein is CASSSGLAGGNEQFF. The whole variable domain, filled in from reference TRBV7-9 and TRBJ2-1, reads DTGVSQNPRHKITKRGQNVTFRCDPISEHNRLYWYRQTLGQGPEFLTYFQNEAQLEKSRLLSDRFSAERPKGSFSTLEIQRTEQGDSAMYLCASSSGLAGGNEQFFGPGTRLTVL.

The chain recombines TRBV13 with TRBJ2-5. The CDR3 extends over 14 amino acids. Germline values: CDR1 PRHDT, CDR2 FYEKMQ (reference sequence). The CDR3 reads CASSLTQYQETQYF. Full variable domain (remainder filled in from reference TRBV13 and TRBJ2-5): AAGVIQSPRHLIKEKRETATLKCYPIPRHDTVYWYQQGPGQDPQFLISFYEKMQSDKGSIPDRFSAQQFSDYHSELNMSSLELGDSALYFCASSLTQYQETQYFGPGTRLLVL.

The CDR3 is CSGTGYNEQFF. The genes are TRBV29-1 and TRBJ2-1; TCRdb outputs TRBD1, but without DNA this stays unchecked. The CDR3 loop spans 11 amino acids. The germline CDR1 and CDR2 sequences are SQVTM and ANQGSEA.

The J gene is TRBJ1-2, the V gene TRBV21-1. TRBV21-1 is reported as a pseudogene. The CDR3 has 13 amino acids. The CDR3 sequence: CASSRVTRVGYTF.

This chain links TRBV5-1 with TRBJ2-5; TCRdb's assignment of TRBD2 cannot be checked, as there is no DNA. This CDR3 spans 14 amino acids. Per the germline V gene, CDR1 is SGHRS and CDR2 is YFSETQ. The CDR3 here is CASSTTSRGETQYF.

This sequence joins TRBV5-5 and TRBJ1-5. The CDR3 is 14 residues long. The germline V gene encodes CDR1 SGHKS and CDR2 YYEKEE (reference sequence). Here the CDR3 reads CASFDAYSNQPQHF.

The CDR3 protein is CASSREGAGEQFF. V is TRBV5-6 and J is TRBJ2-1; TCRdb's D call, TRBD1, is unchecked because there is no DNA. Germline CDR1 reads SGHDT; CDR2 reads YYEEEE. The CDR3 contains 13 residues.

The rearrangement links TRBV6-5 to TRBJ2-1; TCRdb's D call, TRBD2, is unchecked because there is no DNA. The CDR3 runs 14 residues. Germline CDR1 reads MNHEY; CDR2 reads SVGAGI. The CDR3 region is CASSFPGTSGEQFF.

The V and J genes are TRBV2 and TRBJ2-7. The germline V gene has CDR1 SNHLY and CDR2 FYNNEI. The CDR3 is made up of 13 amino acids. CDR3 loop: CAGRGVWSYEQYF.

V usage is TRBV7-8 and J usage is TRBJ2-1; TCRdb's D gene call, TRBD2, goes unchecked for lack of DNA. The CDR3 has 16 residues. CDR1 is SGHVS, CDR2 FQNEAQ, per germline. The CDR3 loop reads CASSSWGGGGFNEQFF.

The V and J genes are TRBV6-1 and TRBJ2-1; TCRdb proposes TRBD1, but this gene call is untestable without DNA. Germline V gives CDR1 MNHNS, CDR2 SASEGT. This CDR3 region has 14 residues. The CDR3 region is CASSRGRGRDEQFF.

The rearrangement joins TRBV3-1 to TRBJ2-7; the D call of TRBD2 rests on TCRdb alone, since no DNA is present to check it. In germline, CDR1 is LGHDT, CDR2 YNNKEL (reference sequence). This CDR3 has 15 residues. CDR3 residues: CASSPETSGVYEQYF.